A selection of T cell receptor beta chains follows, all from one sample in a study of control samples from healthy donors and cancer patients. Libraries were prepared by immunoSEQ multiplex PCR; TCRdb keeps only in-frame clonotypes and omits some of them. The profile shows some 130,000 clones, around 92% of them singletons. What was sequenced was blood. The receptors were sampled from a woman in her fifties or sixties in good health. Both conserved end residues are part of each CDR3. The order of the fields is V gene, CDR3 protein.

>TRBV27
CASTPLGGPVRDTQYF
>TRBV19
CASSMGGWNTEAFF
>TRBV20-1
CSAGHNEKLFF
>TRBV2
CASSEAPDRGGQPQHF
>TRBV6-5
CASSRRDTQYF
>TRBV6-2/TRBV6-3
CASSYGVAGGITDTQYF
>TRBV6-5
CASSYSGQGSGNTIYF
>TRBV10-3
CAISLRMDTEAFF
>TRBV5-4
CASSSRGGTDTQYF
>TRBV6-1
CASSLGRRGNTEAFF
>TRBV10-3
CAISESNTDNEQFF
>TRBV5-6
CASSRAATTTGELFF
>TRBV5-1
CASSLEARLGFLDTDTQYF
>TRBV12-5
CASGLVRTGAGNTEAFF
>TRBV7-9
CASSLRVGEQFF
>TRBV28
CASRRGTGGGYTF
>TRBV5-1
CASAQGTEGREKLFF
>TRBV6-5
CASTEGTSGNTIYF
>TRBV7-9
CASSLGQGVAADTQYF
>TRBV11-2
CASSLGSAETQYF
>TRBV5-6
CASSSGVIGNTIYF
>TRBV3-1/TRBV3-2
CASSQVPGTGNEKLFF
>TRBV7-8
CASLQLAGGETQYF
>TRBV27
CASSLLAAHDTQYF
>TRBV4-2
CASSQEVRAADSTDTQYF
>TRBV5-4
CASSGTGEDNEQFF
>TRBV28
CASSPLRGEQFF
>TRBV2
CASSGQGYEAFF
>TRBV3-1/TRBV3-2
CASSQEGIKGNTIYF